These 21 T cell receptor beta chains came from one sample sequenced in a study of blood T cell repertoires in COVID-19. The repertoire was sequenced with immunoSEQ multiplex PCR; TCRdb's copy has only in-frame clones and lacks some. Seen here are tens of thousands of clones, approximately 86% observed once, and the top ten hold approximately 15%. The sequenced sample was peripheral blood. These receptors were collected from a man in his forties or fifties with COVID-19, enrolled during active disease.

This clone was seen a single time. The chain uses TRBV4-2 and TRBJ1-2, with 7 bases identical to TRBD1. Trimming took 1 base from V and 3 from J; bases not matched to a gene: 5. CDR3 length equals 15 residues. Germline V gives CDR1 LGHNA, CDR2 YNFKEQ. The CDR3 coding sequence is TGTGCCAGCAGCCAAGTGGAGGGGGCTGACTATGGCTACACCTTC. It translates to CASSQVEGADYGYTF.

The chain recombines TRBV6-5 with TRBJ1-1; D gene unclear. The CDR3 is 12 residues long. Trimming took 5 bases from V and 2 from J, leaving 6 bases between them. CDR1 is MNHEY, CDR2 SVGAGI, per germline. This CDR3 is CASSPRNTEAFF. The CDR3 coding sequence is TGTGCCAGCAGTCCGCGTAACACTGAAGCTTTCTTT.

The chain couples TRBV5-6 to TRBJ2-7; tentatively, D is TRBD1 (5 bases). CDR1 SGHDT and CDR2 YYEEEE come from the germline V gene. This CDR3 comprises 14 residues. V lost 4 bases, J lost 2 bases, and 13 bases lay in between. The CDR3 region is CASSTSWGPYEQYF. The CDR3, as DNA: TGTGCCAGCAGCACTTCATGGGGCCCCTACGAGCAGTACTTC.

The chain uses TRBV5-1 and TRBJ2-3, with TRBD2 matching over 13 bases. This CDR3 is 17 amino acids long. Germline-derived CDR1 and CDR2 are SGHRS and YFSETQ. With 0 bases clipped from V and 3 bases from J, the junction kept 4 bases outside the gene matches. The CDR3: CASSLATGLAGTDTQYF. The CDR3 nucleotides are TGCGCCAGCAGCTTGGCGACGGGACTAGCGGGAACAGATACGCAGTATTTT.

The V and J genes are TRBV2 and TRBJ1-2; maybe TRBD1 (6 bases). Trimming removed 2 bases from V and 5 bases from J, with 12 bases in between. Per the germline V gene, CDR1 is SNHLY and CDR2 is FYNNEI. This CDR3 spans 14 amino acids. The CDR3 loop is CASSERGTAYGYTF. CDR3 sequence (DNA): TGTGCCAGCAGTGAAAGGGGGACCGCTTATGGCTACACCTTC. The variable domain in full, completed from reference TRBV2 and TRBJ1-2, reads EPEVTQTPSHQVTQMGQEVILRCVPISNHLYFYWYRQILGQKVEFLVSFYNNEISEKSEIFDDQFSVERPDGSNFTLKIRSTKLEDSAMYFCASSERGTAYGYTFGSGTRLTVV.

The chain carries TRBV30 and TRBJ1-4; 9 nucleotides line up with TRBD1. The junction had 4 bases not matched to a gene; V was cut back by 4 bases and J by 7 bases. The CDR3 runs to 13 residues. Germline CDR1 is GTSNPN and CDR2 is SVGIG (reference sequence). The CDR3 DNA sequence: TGTGCCTGGACGGGACAGGGTGTTGAAAAACTGTTTTTT. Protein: CAWTGQGVEKLFF.

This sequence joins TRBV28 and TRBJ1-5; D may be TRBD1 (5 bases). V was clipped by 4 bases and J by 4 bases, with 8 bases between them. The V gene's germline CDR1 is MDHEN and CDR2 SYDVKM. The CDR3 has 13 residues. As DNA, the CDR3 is TGTGCCAGCAGTTCCGACAGAAATCAGCCCCAGCATTTT. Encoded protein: CASSSDRNQPQHF.

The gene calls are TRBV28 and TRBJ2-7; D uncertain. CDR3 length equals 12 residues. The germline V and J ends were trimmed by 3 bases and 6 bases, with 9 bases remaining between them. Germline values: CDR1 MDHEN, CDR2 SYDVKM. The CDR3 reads CASSLGLREQYF. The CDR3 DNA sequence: TGTGCCAGCAGTTTGGGCTTACGCGAGCAGTACTTC.

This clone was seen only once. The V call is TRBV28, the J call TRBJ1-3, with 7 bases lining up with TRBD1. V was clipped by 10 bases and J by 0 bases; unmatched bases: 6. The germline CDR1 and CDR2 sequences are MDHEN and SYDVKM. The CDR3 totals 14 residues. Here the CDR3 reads CATLGTDSGNTIYF. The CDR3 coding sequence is TGTGCCACCCTAGGGACAGACTCTGGAAACACCATATATTTT.

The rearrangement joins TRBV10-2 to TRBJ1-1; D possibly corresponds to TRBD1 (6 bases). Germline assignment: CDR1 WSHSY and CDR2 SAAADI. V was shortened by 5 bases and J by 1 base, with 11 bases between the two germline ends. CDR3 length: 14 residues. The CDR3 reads CASSRGQRNTEAFF. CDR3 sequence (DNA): TGCGCCAGCAGTCGGGGACAAAGGAACACTGAAGCTTTCTTT.

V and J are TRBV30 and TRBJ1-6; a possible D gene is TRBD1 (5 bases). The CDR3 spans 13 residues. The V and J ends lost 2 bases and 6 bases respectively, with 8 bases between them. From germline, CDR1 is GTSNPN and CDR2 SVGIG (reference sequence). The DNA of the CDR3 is TGTGCCTGGAGTAGAGACAGTAATTCACCCCTCCACTTT. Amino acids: CAWSRDSNSPLHF.

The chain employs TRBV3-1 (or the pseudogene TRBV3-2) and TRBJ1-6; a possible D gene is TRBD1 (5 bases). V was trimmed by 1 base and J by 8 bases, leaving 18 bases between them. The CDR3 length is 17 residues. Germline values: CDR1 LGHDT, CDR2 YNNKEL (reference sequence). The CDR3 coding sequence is TGTGCCAGCAGCCAAGCCCCAGGGCCCTGGAGGGATTCACCCCTCCACTTT. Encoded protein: CASSQAPGPWRDSPLHF.

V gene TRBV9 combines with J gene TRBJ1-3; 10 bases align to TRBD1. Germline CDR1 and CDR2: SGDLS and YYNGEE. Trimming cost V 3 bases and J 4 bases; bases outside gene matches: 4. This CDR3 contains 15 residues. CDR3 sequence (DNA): TGTGCCAGCAGCGCCAGGACAGGGGGAGGAAACACCATATATTTT. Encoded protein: CASSARTGGGNTIYF.

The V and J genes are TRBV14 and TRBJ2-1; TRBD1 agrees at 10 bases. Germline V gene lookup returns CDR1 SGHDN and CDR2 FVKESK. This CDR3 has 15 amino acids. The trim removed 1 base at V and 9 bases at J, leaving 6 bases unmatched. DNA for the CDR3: TGTGCCAGCAGCCAAGGCGACAGGGGGCACACTGAGCAGTTCTTC. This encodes CASSQGDRGHTEQFF.

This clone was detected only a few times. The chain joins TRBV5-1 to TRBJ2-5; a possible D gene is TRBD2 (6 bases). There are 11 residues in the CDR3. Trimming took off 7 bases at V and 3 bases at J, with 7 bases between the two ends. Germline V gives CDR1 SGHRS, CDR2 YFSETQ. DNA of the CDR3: TGCGCCAGCGGAGGGGAAGAGACCCAGTACTTC. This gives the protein CASGGEETQYF.

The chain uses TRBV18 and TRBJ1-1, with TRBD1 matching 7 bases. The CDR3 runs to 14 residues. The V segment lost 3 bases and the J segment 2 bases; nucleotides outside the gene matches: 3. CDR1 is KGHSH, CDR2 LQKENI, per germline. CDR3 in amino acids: CASSPGQTNTEAFF. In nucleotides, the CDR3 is TGTGCCAGCTCACCGGGACAGACAAACACTGAAGCTTTCTTT.

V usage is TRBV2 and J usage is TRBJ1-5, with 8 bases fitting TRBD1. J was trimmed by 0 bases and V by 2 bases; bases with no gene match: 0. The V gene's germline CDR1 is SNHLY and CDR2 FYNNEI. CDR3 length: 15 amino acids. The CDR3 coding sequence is TGTGCCAGCAGTGAACAGGGGGCTAGCAATCAGCCCCAGCATTTT. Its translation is CASSEQGASNQPQHF.

The CDR3 region is CASTPGGGASGTGELFF. CDR3 bases: TGTGCCAGCACCCCTGGCGGGGGGGCTTCCGGCACCGGGGAGCTGTTTTTT. The genes are TRBV9 and TRBJ2-2, with TRBD2 identical over 9 bases. With V trimmed by 6 bases and J by 4 bases, 13 bases remained unmatched. Germline assignment: CDR1 SGDLS and CDR2 YYNGEE. This CDR3 spans 17 amino acids.

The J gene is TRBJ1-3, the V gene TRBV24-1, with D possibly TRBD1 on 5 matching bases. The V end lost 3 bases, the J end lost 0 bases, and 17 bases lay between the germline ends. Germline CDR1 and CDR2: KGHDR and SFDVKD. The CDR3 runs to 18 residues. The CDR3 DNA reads TGTGCCACCAGTGATCCCCGTCCGGCGGGGCTCTCTGGAAACACCATATATTTT. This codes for CATSDPRPAGLSGNTIYF.

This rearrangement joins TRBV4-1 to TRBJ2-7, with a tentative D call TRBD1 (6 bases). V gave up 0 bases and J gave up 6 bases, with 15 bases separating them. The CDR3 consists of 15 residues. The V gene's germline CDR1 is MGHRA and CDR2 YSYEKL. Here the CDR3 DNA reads TGCGCCAGCAGCCAAGAGGGGGCGACATGGGGCGAGCAGTACTTC. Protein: CASSQEGATWGEQYF.

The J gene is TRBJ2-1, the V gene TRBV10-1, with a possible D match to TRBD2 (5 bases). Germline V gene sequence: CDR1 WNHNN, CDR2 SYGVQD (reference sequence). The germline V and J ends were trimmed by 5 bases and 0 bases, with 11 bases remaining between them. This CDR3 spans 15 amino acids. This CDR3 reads CASSREFPSYNEQFF. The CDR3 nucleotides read TGCGCCAGCAGTCGGGAATTCCCCTCCTACAATGAGCAGTTCTTC.